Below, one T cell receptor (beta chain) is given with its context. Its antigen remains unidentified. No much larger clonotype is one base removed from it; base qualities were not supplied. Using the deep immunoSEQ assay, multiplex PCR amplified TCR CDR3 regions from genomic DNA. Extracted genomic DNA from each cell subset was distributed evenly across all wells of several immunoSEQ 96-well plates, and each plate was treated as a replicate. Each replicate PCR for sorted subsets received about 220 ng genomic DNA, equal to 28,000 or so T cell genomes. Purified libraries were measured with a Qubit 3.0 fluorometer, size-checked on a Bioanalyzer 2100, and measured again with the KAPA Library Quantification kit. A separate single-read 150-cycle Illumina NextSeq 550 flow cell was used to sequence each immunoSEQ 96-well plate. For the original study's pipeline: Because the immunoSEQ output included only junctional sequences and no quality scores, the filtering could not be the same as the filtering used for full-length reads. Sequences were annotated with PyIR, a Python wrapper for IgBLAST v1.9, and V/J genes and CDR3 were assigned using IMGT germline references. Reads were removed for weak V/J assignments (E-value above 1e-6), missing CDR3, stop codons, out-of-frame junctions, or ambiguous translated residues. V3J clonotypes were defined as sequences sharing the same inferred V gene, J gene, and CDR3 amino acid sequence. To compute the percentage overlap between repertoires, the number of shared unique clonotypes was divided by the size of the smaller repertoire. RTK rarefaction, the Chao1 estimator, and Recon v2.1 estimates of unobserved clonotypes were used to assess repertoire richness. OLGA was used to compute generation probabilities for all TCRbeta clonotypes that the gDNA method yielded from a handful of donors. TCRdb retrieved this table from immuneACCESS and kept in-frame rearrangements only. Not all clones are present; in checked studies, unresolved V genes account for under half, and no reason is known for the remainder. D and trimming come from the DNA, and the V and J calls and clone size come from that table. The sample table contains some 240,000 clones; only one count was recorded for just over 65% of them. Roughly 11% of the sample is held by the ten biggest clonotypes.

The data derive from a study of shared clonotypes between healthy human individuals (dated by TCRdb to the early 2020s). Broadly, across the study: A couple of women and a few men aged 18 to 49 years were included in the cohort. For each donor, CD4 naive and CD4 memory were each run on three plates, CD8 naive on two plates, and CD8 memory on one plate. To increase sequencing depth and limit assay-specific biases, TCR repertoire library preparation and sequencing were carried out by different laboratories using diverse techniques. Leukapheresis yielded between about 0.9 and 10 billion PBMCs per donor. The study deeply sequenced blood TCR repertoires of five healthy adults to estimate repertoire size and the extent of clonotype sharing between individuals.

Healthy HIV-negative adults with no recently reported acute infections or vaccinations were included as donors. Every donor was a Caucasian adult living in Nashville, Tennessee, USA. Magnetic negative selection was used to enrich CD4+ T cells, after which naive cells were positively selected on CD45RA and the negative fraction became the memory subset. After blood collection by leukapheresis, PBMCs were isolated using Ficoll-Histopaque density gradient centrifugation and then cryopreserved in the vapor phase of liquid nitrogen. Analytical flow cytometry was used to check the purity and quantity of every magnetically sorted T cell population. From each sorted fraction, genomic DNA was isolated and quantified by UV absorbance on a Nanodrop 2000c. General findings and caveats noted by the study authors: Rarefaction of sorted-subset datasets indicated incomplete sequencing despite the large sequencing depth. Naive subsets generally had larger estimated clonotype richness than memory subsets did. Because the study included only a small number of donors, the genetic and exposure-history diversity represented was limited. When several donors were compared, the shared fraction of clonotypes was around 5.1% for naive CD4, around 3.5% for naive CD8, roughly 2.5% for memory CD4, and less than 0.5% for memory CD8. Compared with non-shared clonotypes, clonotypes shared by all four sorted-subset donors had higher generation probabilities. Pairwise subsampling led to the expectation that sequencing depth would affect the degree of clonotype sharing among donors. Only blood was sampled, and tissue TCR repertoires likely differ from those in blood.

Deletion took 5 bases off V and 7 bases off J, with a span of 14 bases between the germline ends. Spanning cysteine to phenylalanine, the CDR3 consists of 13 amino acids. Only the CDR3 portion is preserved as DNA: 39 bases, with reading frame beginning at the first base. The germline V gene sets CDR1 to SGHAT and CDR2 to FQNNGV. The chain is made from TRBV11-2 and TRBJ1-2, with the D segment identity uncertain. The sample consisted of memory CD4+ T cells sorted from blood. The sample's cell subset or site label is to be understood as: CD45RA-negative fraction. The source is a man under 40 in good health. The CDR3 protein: CASSQVGSGGYTF. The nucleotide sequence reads TGTGCCAGCAGCCAAGTGGGGTCGGGTGGCTACACCTTC.